The entry below gives a single TCR beta chain sequence along with its context. The data were taken from a study of radiotherapy plus CTLA-4 blockade in lung cancer. Study-level information: Objective response rate was around 20%; disease control rate, 31%.

V was pared by 6 bases and J by 4 bases, with 10 bases between. In germline, CDR1 is KGHSH, CDR2 LQKENI. CDR3 length: 14 amino acids. Sequenced by immunoSEQ multiplex PCR; TCRdb stores in-frame clones only, minus some. This sample has tens of thousands of clones, with roughly three quarters found just once. This clonotype was obtained from a human donor with non-small cell lung cancer whose response to radiotherapy plus ipilimumab could not be evaluated. Some clones in this sample may be carry-over from other donors' samples. J is TRBJ1-6 and V is TRBV18; D may be TRBD1 (6 bases). Source: peripheral blood, taken from a patient treated with radiotherapy plus ipilimumab. CDR3 loop: CASSPGQYNSPLHF. Here the CDR3 DNA reads TGTGCCAGCTCGCCAGGACAGTATAATTCACCCCTCCACTTT.